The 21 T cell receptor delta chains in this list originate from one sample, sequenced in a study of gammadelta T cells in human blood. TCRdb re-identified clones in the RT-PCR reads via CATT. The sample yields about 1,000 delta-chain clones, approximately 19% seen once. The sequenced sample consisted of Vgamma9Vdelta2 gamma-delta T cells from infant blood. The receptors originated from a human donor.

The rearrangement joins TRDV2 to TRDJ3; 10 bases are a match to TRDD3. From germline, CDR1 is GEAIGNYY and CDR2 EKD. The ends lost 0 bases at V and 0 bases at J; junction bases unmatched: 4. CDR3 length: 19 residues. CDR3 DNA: TGTGCCTGTGACACCGTGGCTGGGGGATACTCCTGGGACACCCGACAGATGTTTTTC. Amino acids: CACDTVAGGYSWDTRQMFF.

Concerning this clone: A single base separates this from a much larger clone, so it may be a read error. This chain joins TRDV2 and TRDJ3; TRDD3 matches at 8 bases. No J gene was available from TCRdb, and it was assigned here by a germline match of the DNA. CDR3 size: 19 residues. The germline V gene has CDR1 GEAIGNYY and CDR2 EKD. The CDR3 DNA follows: TGTGCCTGTAACACTGTACTGGGGGGTCGCTCCTGGGACACCCGACAGATGTTTTTC. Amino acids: CACNTVLGGRSWDTRQMFF.

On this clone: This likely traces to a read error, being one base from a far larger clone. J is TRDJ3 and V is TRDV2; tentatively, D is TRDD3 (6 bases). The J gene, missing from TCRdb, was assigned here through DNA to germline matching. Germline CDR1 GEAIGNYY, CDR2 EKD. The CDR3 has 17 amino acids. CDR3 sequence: CACDTAWGSWDSRQMFF. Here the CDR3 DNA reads TGTGCCTGTGACACCGCCTGGGGCTCCTGGGACTCCCGACAGATGTTTTTC.

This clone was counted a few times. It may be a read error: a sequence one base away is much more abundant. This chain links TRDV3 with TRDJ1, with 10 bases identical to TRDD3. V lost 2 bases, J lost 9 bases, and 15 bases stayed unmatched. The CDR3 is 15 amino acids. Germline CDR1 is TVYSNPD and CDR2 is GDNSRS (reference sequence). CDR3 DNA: TGTGCCTTTCTAACTGGGGGATCCCCGACAGCACAACTCATCTTT. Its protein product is CAFLTGGSPTAQLIF.

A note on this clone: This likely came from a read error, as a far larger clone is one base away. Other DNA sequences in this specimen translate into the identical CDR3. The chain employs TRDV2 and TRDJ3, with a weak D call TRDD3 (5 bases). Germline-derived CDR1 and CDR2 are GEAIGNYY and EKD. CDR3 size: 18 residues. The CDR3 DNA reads TGTGCCTGTGACTCTGTCTCCGGTCCACCCTGGGACACCCGACAAATGTTTTTC. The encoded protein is CACDSVSGPPWDTRQMFF.

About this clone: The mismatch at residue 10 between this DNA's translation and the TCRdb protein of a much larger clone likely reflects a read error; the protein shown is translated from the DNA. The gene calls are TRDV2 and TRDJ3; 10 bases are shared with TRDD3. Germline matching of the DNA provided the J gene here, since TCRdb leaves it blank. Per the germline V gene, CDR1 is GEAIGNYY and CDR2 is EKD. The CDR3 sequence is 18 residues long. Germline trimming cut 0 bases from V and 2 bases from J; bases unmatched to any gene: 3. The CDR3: CACDTVGGYPWDTRQMFF. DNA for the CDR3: TGTGCCTGTGACACCGTTGGGGGATACCCCTGGGACACCCGACAGATGTTTTTC.

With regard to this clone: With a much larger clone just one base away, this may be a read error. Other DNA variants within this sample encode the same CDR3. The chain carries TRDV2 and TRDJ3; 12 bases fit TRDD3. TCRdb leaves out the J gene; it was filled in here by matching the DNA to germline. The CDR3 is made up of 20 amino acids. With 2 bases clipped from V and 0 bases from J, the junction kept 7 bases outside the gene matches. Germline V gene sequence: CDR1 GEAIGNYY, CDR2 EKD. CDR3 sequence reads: CACDILGDTSSSWDTRQMFF. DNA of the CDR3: TGTGCCTGTGACATCCTGGGGGATACGTCCAGCTCCTGGGACACCCGACAGATGTTTTTC.

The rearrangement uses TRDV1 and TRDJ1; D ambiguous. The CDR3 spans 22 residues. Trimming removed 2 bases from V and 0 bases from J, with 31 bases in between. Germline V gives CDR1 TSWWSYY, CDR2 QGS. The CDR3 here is CALGEEWISRPSWTRYTDKLIF. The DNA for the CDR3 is TGTGCTCTTGGGGAAGAATGGATTAGTCGTCCGAGTTGGACAAGGTACACCGATAAACTCATCTTT.

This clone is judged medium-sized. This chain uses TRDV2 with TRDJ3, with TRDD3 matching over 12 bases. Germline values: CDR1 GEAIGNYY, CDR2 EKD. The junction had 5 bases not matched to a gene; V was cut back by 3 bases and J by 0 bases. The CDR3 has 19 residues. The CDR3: CACDLLGDTSSWDTRQMFF. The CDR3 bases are TGTGCCTGTGACCTACTGGGGGATACCAGCTCCTGGGACACCCGACAGATGTTTTTC.

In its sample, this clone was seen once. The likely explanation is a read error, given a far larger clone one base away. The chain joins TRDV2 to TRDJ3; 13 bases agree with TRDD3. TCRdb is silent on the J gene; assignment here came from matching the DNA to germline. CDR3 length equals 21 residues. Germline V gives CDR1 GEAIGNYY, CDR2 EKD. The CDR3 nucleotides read TGTGCCTGTGACACCGTACTGGGGGATACGCCTAGCTCCTGGGTCACCCGACAGATGTTTTTC. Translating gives CACDTVLGDTPSSWVTRQMFF.

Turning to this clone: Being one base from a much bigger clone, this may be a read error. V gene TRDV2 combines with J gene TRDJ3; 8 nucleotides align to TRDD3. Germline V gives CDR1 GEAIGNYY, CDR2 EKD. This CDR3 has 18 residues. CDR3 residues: CASDTGWGSSWDTRQMFF. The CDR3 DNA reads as TGTGCCAGTGACACCGGCTGGGGGAGCTCCTGGGACACCCGACAGATGTTTTTC.

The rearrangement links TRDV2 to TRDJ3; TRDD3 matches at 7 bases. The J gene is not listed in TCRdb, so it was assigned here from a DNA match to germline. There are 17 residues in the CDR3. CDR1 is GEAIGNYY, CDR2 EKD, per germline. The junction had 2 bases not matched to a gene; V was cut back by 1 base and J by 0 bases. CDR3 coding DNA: TGTGCCTGTGACACTGGGGGACGCTCCTGGGACACCCGACAGATGTTTTTC. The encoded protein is CACDTGGRSWDTRQMFF.

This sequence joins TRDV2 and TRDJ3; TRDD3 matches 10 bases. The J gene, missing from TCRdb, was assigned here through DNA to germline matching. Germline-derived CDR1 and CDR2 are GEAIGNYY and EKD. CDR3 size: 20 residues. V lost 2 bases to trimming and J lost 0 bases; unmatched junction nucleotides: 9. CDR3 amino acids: CACDKVLGDWSSWDTRQMFF. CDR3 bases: TGTGCCTGTGACAAAGTACTGGGGGATTGGAGCTCCTGGGACACCCGACAGATGTTTTTC.

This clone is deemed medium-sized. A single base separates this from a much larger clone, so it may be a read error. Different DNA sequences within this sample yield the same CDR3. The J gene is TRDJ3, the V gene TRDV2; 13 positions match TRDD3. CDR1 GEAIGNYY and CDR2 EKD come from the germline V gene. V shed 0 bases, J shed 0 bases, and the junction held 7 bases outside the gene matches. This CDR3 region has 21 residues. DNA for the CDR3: TGTGCCTGTGACACCGTACTGGGGGATACGCTTAGCTCCTGGGACACCCGACAGATGTTTTTC. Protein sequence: CACDTVLGDTLSSWDTRQMFF.

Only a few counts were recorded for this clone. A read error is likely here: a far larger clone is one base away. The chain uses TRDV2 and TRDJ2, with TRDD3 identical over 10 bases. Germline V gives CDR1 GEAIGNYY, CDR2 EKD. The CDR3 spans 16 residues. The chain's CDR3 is CASDTLGDTLTAQLFF. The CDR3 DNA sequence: TGTGCCAGTGACACCCTGGGGGATACTTTGACAGCACAACTCTTCTTT.

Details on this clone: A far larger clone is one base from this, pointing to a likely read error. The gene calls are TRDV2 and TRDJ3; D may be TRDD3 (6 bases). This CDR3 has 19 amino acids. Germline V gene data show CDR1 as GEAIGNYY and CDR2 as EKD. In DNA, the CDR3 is TGTGCCTGTGGCACCGTTGGGGGCCCTCCTTCCTGGGACACCCGACAGATGTTTTTC. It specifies CACGTVGGPPSWDTRQMFF.

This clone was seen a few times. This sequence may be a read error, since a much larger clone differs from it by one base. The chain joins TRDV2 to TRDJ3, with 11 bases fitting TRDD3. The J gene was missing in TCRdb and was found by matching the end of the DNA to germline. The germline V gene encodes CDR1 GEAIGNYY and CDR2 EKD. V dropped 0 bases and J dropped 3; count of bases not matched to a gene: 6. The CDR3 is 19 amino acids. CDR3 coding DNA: TGTGCCTGTGACACCGCTGGGGGATACACGAACTGGGACACCCGACAGATGTTTTTC. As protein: CACDTAGGYTNWDTRQMFF.

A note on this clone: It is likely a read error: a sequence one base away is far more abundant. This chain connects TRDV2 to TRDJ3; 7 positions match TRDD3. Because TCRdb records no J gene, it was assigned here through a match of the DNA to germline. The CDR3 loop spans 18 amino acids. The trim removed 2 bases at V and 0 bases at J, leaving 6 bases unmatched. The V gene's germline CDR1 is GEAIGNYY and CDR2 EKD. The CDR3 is CACDIWGPSSWDTRQMFF. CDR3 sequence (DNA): TGTGCCTGTGACATCTGGGGGCCAAGCTCCTGGGACACCCGACAGATGTTTTTC.

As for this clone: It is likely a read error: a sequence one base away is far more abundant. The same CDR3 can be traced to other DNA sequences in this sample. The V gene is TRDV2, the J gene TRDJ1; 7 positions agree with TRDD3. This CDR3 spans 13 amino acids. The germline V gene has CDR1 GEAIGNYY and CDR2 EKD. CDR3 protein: CACDTWGTDKLIF. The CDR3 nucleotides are TGTGCATGTGACACCTGGGGGACCGATAAACTCATCTTT.

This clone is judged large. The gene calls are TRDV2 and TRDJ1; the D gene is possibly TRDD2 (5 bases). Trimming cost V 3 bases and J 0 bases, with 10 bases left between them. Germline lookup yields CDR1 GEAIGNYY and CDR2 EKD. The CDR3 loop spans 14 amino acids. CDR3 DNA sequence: TGTGCCTGTGACTCCCTTCTGAACACCGATAAACTCATCTTT. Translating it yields CACDSLLNTDKLIF.

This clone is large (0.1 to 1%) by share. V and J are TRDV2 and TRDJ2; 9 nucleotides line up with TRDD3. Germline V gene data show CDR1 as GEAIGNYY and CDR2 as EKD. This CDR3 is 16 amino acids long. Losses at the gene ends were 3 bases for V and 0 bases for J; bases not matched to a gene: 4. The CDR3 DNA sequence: TGTGCCTGTGACTCCGTGGGGGATACTTTGACAGCACAACTCTTCTTT. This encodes CACDSVGDTLTAQLFF.